Listed below are T cell receptor beta chains from one sample, sequenced in a study of blood T cell repertoires in COVID-19. The protocol was immunoSEQ multiplex PCR, while the TCRdb copy is restricted to in-frame clones and leaves out a portion. This table holds about 100,000 clones, roughly 92% found once. The sample consisted of peripheral blood. The receptor set was obtained from an older man with acute or convalescent COVID-19. Each CDR3 is given with its conserved first and last residue. Each record gives: D gene, J gene, V gene, clone size, CDR3 protein, CDR3 DNA. The D gene is left open where the match is weak. Size is omitted from some rows. Given values are once, few, many or a class for expanded clones.

>TRBD2|TRBJ2-3|TRBV4-1|-
CASSPSGPSGTLKVTDTQYF
TGCGCCAGCAGCCCGTCTGGACCTAGCGGGACCTTAAAGGTCACAGATACGCAGTATTTT
>-|TRBJ2-1|TRBV12-3/TRBV12-4|-
CASSLGQYNEQFF
TGTGCCAGCAGTTTAGGGCAGTACAATGAGCAGTTCTTC
>-|TRBJ1-4|TRBV11-3|-
CASSLRGGEIFF
TGTGCCAGCAGCTTACGTGGGGGCGAGATATTTTTT
>TRBD2|TRBJ2-3|TRBV18|few
CASSPGLARTDTQYF
TGTGCCAGCTCACCGGGACTAGCCCGCACAGATACGCAGTATTTT
>-|TRBJ1-6|TRBV23-1|-
CASTGFRPGSPLHF
TGCGCCAGCACAGGGTTCCGACCAGGTTCACCCCTCCACTTT
>-|TRBJ1-4|TRBV2|once
CASRGLVANEKLFF
TGTGCCAGCCGTGGGCTAGTAGCTAATGAAAAACTGTTTTTT
>-|TRBJ1-5|TRBV20-1|-
CSASPGYQPQHF
TGCAGTGCTAGTCCCGGGTATCAGCCCCAGCATTTT
>-|TRBJ1-2|TRBV4-3|-
CASSQDRGANYGGYTF
TGCGCCAGCAGCCAAGATCGCGGGGCGAATTATGGCGGCTACACCTTC
>TRBD1|TRBJ2-7|TRBV5-1|-
CASKPTGTGNSYEQYF
TGCGCCAGCAAGCCAACCGGGACAGGGAACTCCTACGAGCAGTACTTC
>-|TRBJ2-7|TRBV28|-
CASRPGISYEQYF
TGTGCCAGCAGGCCAGGGATTAGTTACGAGCAGTACTTC
>-|TRBJ1-5|TRBV6-5|once
CASGIRVSNQPQHF
TGTGCCAGCGGGATCAGGGTTAGCAATCAGCCCCAGCATTTT
>TRBD1|TRBJ2-5|TRBV11-2|-
CASTSIGTGQETQYF
TGTGCCAGCACTTCGATTGGGACAGGCCAAGAGACCCAGTACTTC
>TRBD2|TRBJ2-7|TRBV6-1|-
CASSRDYPFSYEQYF
TGTGCCAGCAGCCGGGACTATCCCTTCTCCTACGAGCAGTACTTC
>TRBD2|TRBJ2-1|TRBV2|-
CASSEFLAGYNEQFF
TGTGCCAGCAGTGAATTCCTAGCGGGGTACAATGAGCAGTTCTTC
>TRBD2|TRBJ2-7|TRBV11-3|-
CASSLRTSGSHEQYF
TGTGCCAGCAGCTTACGGACTAGCGGGTCACACGAGCAGTACTTC
>TRBD1|TRBJ2-3|TRBV6-5|-
CASSPWDRGTDTQYF
TGTGCCAGCAGTCCCTGGGACAGGGGCACAGATACGCAGTATTTT